This TCR beta chain was sequenced in a study of blood T cell repertoires in COVID-19. Study background: Acute-phase and convalescent COVID-19 samples originated in the United States, Italy and Spain. PBMCs, B-cell-depleted T cells, or T cells provided the cDNA or gDNA that made up the material.

This clone was seen once. As handled by the study authors: Reference gene primer amplification in the assay estimated nucleated cell counts. Assay: immunoSEQ multiplex PCR; the TCRdb copy retains only in-frame clones and omits some. Clonal size and the V and J genes are those of that table, whereas D and trimming came from the DNA. Of 50,000 to 65,000 clones in the sample, 88% were seen once. V lost 5 bases, J lost 3 bases, and 15 bases stayed unmatched. Germline values: CDR1 LNHDA, CDR2 SQIVND (reference sequence). This CDR3 region has 18 residues. The sequencing sample was made of peripheral blood. The rearrangement uses TRBV19 and TRBJ2-3; 9 bases agree with TRBD2. The sequence was collected from a man aged 50 to 59 with active COVID-19. The CDR3 DNA reads TGTGCCAGTAGTTACCGGGCGGGGGGGCGGTCGATTACAGATACGCAGTATTTT. The encoded protein is CASSYRAGGRSITDTQYF.